The clone carrying this T cell receptor (beta chain) was seen many times. This specimen comes from a study of beta chain features in type 1 diabetes. Looked up from germline, CDR1 is SQVTM and CDR2 is ANQGSEA. The CDR3 sequence is 14 residues long. After removal of 4 bases from V and 6 bases from J, the junction contained 7 bases not matched to a gene. What was sequenced were expressed TCRB transcripts, since all of the isolated RNA had been reverse transcribed. Clones were read by immunoSEQ multiplex PCR, and TCRdb kept only the in-frame ones, dropping some. The sample lists around 340,000 clones; roughly 8% were seen once.

Sequencing was carried out using central memory CD4+ T cells from blood. The chain employs TRBV29-1 and TRBJ2-2, with 8 bases identical to TRBD1. The clonotype originates from a woman younger than 35 in good health. The CDR3 loop is CSVGEQGVAGELFF. The CDR3 region has the DNA TGCAGCGTTGGGGAACAGGGGGTCGCCGGGGAGCTGTTTTTT.